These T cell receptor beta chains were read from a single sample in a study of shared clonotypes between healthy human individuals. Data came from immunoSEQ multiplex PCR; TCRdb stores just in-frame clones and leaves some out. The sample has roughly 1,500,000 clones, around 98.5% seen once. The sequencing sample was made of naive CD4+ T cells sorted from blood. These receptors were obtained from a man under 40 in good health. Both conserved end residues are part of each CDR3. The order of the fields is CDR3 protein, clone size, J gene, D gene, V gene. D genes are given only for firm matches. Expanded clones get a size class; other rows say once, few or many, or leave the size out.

CASNRRVSGPDNEQFF - TRBJ2-1 - TRBV5-1
CASSLTGGEETQYF - TRBJ2-5 TRBD1 TRBV5-1
CASSIRRGAGRSSTDTQYF - TRBJ2-3 TRBD2 TRBV5-1
CASSSLAGETQYF - TRBJ2-5 TRBD2 TRBV6-4
CASSFGHTNTGELFF - TRBJ2-2 - TRBV11-2
CASSSGQGRTTDTQYF - TRBJ2-3 TRBD1 TRBV7-9
CASSQIGTRDTIYF - TRBJ1-3 - TRBV4-1
CASSTLADSNEQFF - TRBJ2-1 - TRBV5-1
CASSYVGTSLHDEQYF - TRBJ2-7 - TRBV6-5
CASSQSGGTQPQHF - TRBJ1-5 - TRBV16
CATQGQKIYGYTF - TRBJ1-2 TRBD1 TRBV28
CASSSGLAGGVTGELFF - TRBJ2-2 TRBD2 TRBV5-4
CASSFGDGFGGYTF - TRBJ1-2 - TRBV11-2
CASSFGVATGANTGELFF - TRBJ2-2 TRBD1 TRBV7-7
CASSPGGTNEKLFF - TRBJ1-4 - TRBV18
CASSQGRGGGEELFF - TRBJ1-4 - TRBV7-9
CASSLRDGTAGSYEQYF - TRBJ2-7 - TRBV11-1
CASSPYRQGAPGNTIYF - TRBJ1-3 TRBD1 TRBV18
CASTAPGQGVHYEQYF once TRBJ2-7 TRBD1 TRBV7-2
CASSLGGSNTEAFF - TRBJ1-1 - TRBV7-8
CASTSGTYEDTQYF once TRBJ2-3 - TRBV7-9
CASSLADKNTEAFF once TRBJ1-1 - TRBV5-1
CASSQDRGNTEAFF once TRBJ1-1 - TRBV5-1
CASRGGSWREQYF - TRBJ2-7 - TRBV10-2
CASSYFGGRTSGELFF - TRBJ2-2 TRBD2 TRBV6-5
CASSFPGRGEQYF - TRBJ2-7 - TRBV27
CASRSTGPLYEQYF - TRBJ2-7 - TRBV28
CSVGQRDTEAFF - TRBJ1-1 - TRBV29-1
CASSLVPAVWNNEQFF once TRBJ2-1 - TRBV7-2
CASSPAGAQVGEQFF - TRBJ2-1 - TRBV5-5
CASSEGTVYEQYF - TRBJ2-7 TRBD1 TRBV5-1
CASSHGGAFF - TRBJ1-1 - TRBV28
CASSSQTTSAYTGELFF - TRBJ2-2 TRBD2 TRBV27
CASSLASLSGRSYNEQFF once TRBJ2-1 TRBD2 TRBV7-9
CASSRTSGSGYEQYF once TRBJ2-7 TRBD2 TRBV5-1
CASTPAGILSEAFF - TRBJ1-1 - TRBV5-1
CASSVEGFTDTQYF - TRBJ2-3 - TRBV9
CSAHRDRRTDTQYF - TRBJ2-3 - TRBV29-1
CASSPLGTSGSQGEQFF - TRBJ2-1 TRBD2 TRBV7-8
CASSLDAWGGTSGSTDTQYF - TRBJ2-3 TRBD2 TRBV11-2
CASSLPGQGGGYTF - TRBJ1-2 TRBD1 TRBV5-6
CSPDMETQYF - TRBJ2-5 - TRBV20-1
CASSHNSYEQYF - TRBJ2-7 - TRBV7-2
CASSPRWTGGPYNEQFF - TRBJ2-1 TRBD2 TRBV7-8